The sequence of this T cell receptor beta chain was determined in a study of blood T cells in healthy people across ages. Study-wide results and limits: The recorded TCR beta diversity per million T cells decreased in a roughly linear manner with age.

This clonotype was detected a few times. Its antigen is currently unknown. For the second PCR, which ran for about 6 to 11 cycles, a sample-barcoded 5' primer and a J-beta primer mix were used. TCRdb reanalysed the 5' RACE reads using MiXCR and keeps one entry per CDR3 protein. The data show almost 550,000 distinct CDR3 sequences, around 24% seen once. Germline values: CDR1 LGHNT, CDR2 FRNRAP. Trimming stripped 7 bases from V and 3 bases from J, with 13 bases between. This CDR3 spans 14 amino acids. These data also formed part of another study, on T cells of mothers and their children.

V and J are TRBV12-5 and TRBJ1-5; possible D gene TRBD1, 5 bases. The TCR was taken from a boy between 10 and 17 years old in good health. The sequenced material came from blood. The CDR3 spells CASAFGALNQPQHF. In DNA, the CDR3 is TGTGCTAGTGCCTTTGGGGCCCTCAATCAGCCCCAGCATTTT.